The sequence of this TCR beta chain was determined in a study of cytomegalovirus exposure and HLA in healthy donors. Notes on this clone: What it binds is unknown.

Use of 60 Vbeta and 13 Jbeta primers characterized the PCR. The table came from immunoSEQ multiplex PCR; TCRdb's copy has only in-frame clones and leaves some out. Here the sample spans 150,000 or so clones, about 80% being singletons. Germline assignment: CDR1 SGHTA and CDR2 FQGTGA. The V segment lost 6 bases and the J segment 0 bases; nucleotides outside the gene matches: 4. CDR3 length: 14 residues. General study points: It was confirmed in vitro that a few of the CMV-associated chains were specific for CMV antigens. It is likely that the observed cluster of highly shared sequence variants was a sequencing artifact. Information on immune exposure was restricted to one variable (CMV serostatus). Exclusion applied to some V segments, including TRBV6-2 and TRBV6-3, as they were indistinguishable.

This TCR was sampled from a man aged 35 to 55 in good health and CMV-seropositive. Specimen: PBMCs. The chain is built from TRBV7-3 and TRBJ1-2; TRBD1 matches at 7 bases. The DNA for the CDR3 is TGTGCCAGCAGTCCACAGGGGACTAACTATGGCTACACCTTC. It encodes CASSPQGTNYGYTF.